This note documents a single T cell receptor beta chain sequence. Its antigen is not known. The V and J ends lost 0 bases and 3 bases respectively, with 9 bases between them. This CDR3 is 14 amino acids long. The germline CDR1 and CDR2 sequences are MNHNY and SVGAGI (reference sequence). The data are from a study of cytomegalovirus exposure and HLA in healthy donors. Overall study results and limits: A few of the chains that were CMV-associated were confirmed in vitro to be specific for CMV antigens. Reportedly, a later analysis found an Asian-associated ancestry cluster had fewer N-insertions than the approximately 670-donor mean. Sequencing probably produced one cluster of sequence variants that were highly shared. TCR beta V segments were, for the most part, productive about 87% or about 30% of the time in an earlier analysis.

Researchers ran the PCR with 60 Vbeta and 13 Jbeta primers. The protocol was immunoSEQ multiplex PCR, while the TCRdb copy is restricted to in-frame clones and leaves out a portion. In the table there are 90,000 to 110,000 clones, around 75% of which are singletons. This chain joins TRBV6-6 and TRBJ2-7; D possibly corresponds to TRBD2 (5 bases). The clonotype was recovered from a man aged 25-40 years in good health and CMV-seronegative. Source material: PBMCs. CDR3 region: CASSYSGGVYEQYF. CDR3 sequence (DNA): TGTGCCAGCAGTTACTCTGGAGGAGTCTACGAGCAGTACTTC.